This T cell receptor beta chain was sequenced during a study of Graves' ophthalmopathy and Graves' hyperthyroidism (dated by TCRdb to the late 2010s). About the investigation overall: Peripheral blood was collected at initial diagnosis, before any treatment. An independent validation cohort was composed of 18 hyperthyroidism patients and 17 patients who later progressed from hyperthyroidism to ophthalmopathy. The study used TCR beta repertoire signatures to distinguish Graves' ophthalmopathy from Graves' hyperthyroidism and to predict progression to ophthalmopathy. In total, 135 blood samples were TCR-sequenced: 40 to 45 ophthalmopathy, 80 or so hyperthyroidism and 17 hyperthyroidism-to-ophthalmopathy patients. After sampling, hyperthyroidism patients received methimazole starting at 30 mg daily, and ophthalmopathy patients received high-dose intravenous methylprednisolone. To explore V-J signatures distinguishing ophthalmopathy from hyperthyroidism, a discovery set of 100 patients (43 ophthalmopathy, about 57 stable hyperthyroidism) was enrolled. The 90 to 100 discovery patients were randomly divided into training and test sets at a 7:3 ratio. In roughly six hyperthyroidism patients, T-cell repertoires of thyroid tissue and blood were compared.

Stable hyperthyroidism was defined as no progression to ophthalmopathy within 18 months of follow-up. Hyperthyroidism patients were newly diagnosed, were aged 18 to 65 years, and had a disease duration under 2 months. Anyone with other autoimmune diseases, uncontrolled infections, pregnancy or lactation was excluded from the study. Diagnosis was based on clinical symptoms, serum thyroxine, TRAb, thyroid ultrasound and orbital computed tomography. Ficoll-Paque density gradient centrifugation was used to isolate PBMCs from 9.5 to 10 ml of fresh peripheral blood. Total RNA was extracted using Trizol reagent, and RNA quality was checked on an Agilent 2100 Bioanalyzer. The paper as a whole reports these results and caveats: In cross-validation, the 13-signature model distinguished ophthalmopathy from stable hyperthyroidism with 87.88% sensitivity and about 81% specificity, while in the test set the corresponding values were roughly 80% and 75%. No statistical method was used to predetermine the sample size, and group allocation was not hidden from the investigators. Most expanded thyroid clonotypes with a frequency above 0.001 also appeared in blood, which suggests that blood repertoires may reflect the immune response in the thyroid. In validation, the model predicted ophthalmopathy progression with about 71% sensitivity and about 73% specificity; roughly 11 predicted patients were CT-confirmed with GO in a median of around 6.5 months.

The CDR3 spans 12 residues, from the cysteine through the phenylalanine. Left in the record is the CDR3 DNA by itself, 36 bases read in frame from the first base. Trimming takes 5 bases from V and 10 bases from J, and the germline ends sit 9 bases apart. CDR1 LGHDT and CDR2 YNNKEL were looked up in the germline V gene (reference sequence). For repertoire sequencing, TCR beta CDR3 regions were amplified from RNA transcripts. The first round was an RT-PCR using HTBI primers with the Qiagen OneStep RT-PCR kit, and this first round was followed by a second-round multiplex PCR, then size selection and purification. Libraries were sequenced on an Illumina HiSeq2000 using paired-end 100 bp reads. Regarding the original processing steps: Reads were processed with SOAPnuke, discarding reads with adapters, uncalled bases, mean Phred below 15, or no exact constant-primer or identifier match. High-quality paired reads were merged with COPE v1.2.5. Unique nucleotide sequences were defined as clonotypes and aligned to IMGT TRB V, D and J references using MiTCR v1.1. The analysis was limited to V-J combinations with a frequency above 0.0001, which together covered 98% to 99.2% of repertoires. A TCR clonal expansion and chaos score per V-J combination was defined as the ratio of F50 clonal expansion to chaos observed in the TCRdist matrix. Welch's t-statistics and random forest were used to reduce features to about a dozen V-J combinations, which were fed into a naive Bayes classifier. Thyroid-blood repertoire similarity was quantified with the Morisita-Horn index. TCRdb passed the public sequencing reads through fastp at Q25 and MiXCR, retaining productive beta sequences. Under each unique CDR3 protein, matching rows form one entry showing the most common genes and DNA. Here the V and J calls rest on TCRdb's processing, not on the authors' analysis. Counted in this sample were about 400,000 distinct CDR3 sequences; roughly 14% of them appeared once. Approximately 7% of the sample comes from the top ten.

This clonotype was seen ten or more times. Its antigen is still unknown. No qualities accompany the bases; no much larger clone lies one base away. The source of this sequence is a woman aged 18-29 years with stable Graves' hyperthyroidism. Donor details come from another sample of the same person, matched by shared clones. The sample consisted of peripheral blood. Here the chain combines TRBV3-1 and TRBJ1-6, and possibly TRBD1, on 5 matching bases. The CDR3 amino acid sequence is: CASSDSGSPLHF. The nucleotide sequence is TGTGCCAGCAGCGATTCAGGGTCACCCCTCCACTTT.